This T cell receptor beta chain came from a study of cytomegalovirus exposure and HLA in healthy donors. Study observations and caveats: Later analysis identified a missense DCLRE1C variant that was linked to TCR beta V- and J-gene trimming. Later analysis indicated greater clonal expansion among HLA-associated TCR beta chains than among equally common other chains. In a later analysis, specific HLA alleles were associated with about 18,000 TCR beta sequences at a 0.05 false discovery rate. TCR beta V segments were, for the most part, productive about 87% or about 30% of the time in an earlier analysis.

The CDR3 consists of 14 residues. Germline CDR1 reads ENHRY; CDR2 reads SYGVKD. Trimming left V 3 bases short and J 7 bases short, with 15 bases between. In this sample, this clone turned up once. Its antigen is currently unknown. The PCR used 60 Vbeta and 13 Jbeta primers. Only in-frame clones appear in the TCRdb table, and some are missing; sequencing was by immunoSEQ multiplex PCR. This table holds 150,000 to 200,000 clones, approximately 85% found once. The clonotype was recovered from a man aged 18 to 30 in good health and CMV-seropositive. The V gene is TRBV10-3, the J gene TRBJ1-2; no definite D call. The specimen sequenced was PBMCs. CDR3 protein: CAISDPGISAGYTF. CDR3 nucleotides: TGTGCCATCAGTGACCCCGGGATCAGCGCTGGCTACACCTTC.